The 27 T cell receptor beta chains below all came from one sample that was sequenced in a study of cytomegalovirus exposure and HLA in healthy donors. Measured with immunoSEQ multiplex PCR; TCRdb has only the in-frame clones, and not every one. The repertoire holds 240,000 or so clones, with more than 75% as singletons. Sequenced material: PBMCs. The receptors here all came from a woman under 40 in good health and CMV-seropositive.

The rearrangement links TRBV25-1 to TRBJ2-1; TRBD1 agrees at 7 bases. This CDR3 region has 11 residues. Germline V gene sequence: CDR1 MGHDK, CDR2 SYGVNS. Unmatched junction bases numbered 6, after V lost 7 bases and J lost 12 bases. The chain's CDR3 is CASTRDRVQFF. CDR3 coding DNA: TGTGCCAGCACGCGAGACAGGGTGCAGTTCTTC.

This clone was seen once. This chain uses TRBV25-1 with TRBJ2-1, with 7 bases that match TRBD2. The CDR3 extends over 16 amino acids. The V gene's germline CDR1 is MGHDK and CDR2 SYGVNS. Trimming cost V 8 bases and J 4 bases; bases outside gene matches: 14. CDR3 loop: CASGGSRDYEYNEQFF. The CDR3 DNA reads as TGTGCCAGCGGGGGGTCAAGGGACTACGAATACAATGAGCAGTTCTTC.

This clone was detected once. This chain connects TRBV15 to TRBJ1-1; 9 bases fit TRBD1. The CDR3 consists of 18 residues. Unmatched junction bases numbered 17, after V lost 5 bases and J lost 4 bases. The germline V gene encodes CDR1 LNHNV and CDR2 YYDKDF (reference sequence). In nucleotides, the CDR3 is TGTGCCACCAGCTATGGGACAGGGAAGACTAAACGGGTCACTGAAGCTTTCTTT. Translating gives CATSYGTGKTKRVTEAFF.

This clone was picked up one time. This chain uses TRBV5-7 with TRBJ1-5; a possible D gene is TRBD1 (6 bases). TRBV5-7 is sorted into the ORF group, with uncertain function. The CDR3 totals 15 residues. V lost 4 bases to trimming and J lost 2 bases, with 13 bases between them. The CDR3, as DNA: TGTGCCAGCAGCGGCAGGGGAAGGTGCAATCAGCCCCAGCATTTT. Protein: CASSGRGRCNQPQHF.

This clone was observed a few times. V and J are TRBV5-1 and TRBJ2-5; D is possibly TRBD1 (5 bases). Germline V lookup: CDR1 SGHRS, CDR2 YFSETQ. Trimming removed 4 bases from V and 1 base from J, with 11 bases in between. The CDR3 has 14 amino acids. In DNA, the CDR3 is TGCGCCAGCAGCCTAGGACACTTCCAAGAGACCCAGTACTTC. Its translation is CASSLGHFQETQYF.

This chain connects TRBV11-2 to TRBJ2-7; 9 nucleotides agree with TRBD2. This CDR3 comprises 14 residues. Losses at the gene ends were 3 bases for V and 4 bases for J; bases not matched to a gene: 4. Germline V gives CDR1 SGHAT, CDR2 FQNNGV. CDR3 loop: CASSFAGGRYEQYF. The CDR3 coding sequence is TGTGCCAGCAGCTTCGCGGGAGGGCGTTACGAGCAGTACTTC.

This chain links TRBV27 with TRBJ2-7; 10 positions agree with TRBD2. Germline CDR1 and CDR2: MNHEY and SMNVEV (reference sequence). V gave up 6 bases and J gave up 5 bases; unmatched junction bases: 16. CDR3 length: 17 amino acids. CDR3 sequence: CASSRPLGTSALHEQYF. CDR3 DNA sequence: TGTGCCAGCAGCCGACCCCTCGGGACTAGCGCCCTTCACGAGCAGTACTTC.

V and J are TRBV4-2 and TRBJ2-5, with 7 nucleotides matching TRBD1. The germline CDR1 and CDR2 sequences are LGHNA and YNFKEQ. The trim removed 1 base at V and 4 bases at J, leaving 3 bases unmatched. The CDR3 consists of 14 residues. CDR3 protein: CASSQGRQGETQYF. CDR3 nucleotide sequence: TGTGCCAGCAGCCAAGGTCGACAGGGAGAGACCCAGTACTTC.

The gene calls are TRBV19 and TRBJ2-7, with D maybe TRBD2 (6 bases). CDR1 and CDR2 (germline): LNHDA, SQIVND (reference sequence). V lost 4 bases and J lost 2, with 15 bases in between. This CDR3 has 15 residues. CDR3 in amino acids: CASSRGDGTPYEQYF. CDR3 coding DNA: TGTGCCAGTAGTAGAGGGGACGGGACTCCCTACGAGCAGTACTTC.

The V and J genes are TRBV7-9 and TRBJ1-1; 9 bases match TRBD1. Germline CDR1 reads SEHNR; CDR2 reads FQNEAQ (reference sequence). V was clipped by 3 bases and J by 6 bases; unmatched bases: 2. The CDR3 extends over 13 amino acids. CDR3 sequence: CASSLRTGAEAFF. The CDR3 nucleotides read TGTGCCAGCAGCTTGAGGACAGGGGCTGAAGCTTTCTTT.

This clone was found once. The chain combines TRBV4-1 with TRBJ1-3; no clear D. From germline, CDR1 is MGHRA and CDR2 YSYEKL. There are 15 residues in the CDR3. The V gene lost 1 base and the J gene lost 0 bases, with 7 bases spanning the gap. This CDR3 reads CASSQGPISGNTIYF. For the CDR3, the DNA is TGCGCCAGCAGCCAAGGGCCAATCTCTGGAAACACCATATATTTT.

CDR3 sequence reads: CASSLGDSASNQPQHF. The CDR3 coding sequence is TGCGCCAGCAGCTTGGGGGACTCGGCCAGCAATCAGCCCCAGCATTTT. The chain uses TRBV5-1 and TRBJ1-5; tentatively, D is TRBD1 (5 bases). The V gene lost 0 bases and the J gene lost 1 base, with 11 bases spanning the gap. Germline values: CDR1 SGHRS, CDR2 YFSETQ. The CDR3 length is 16 residues.

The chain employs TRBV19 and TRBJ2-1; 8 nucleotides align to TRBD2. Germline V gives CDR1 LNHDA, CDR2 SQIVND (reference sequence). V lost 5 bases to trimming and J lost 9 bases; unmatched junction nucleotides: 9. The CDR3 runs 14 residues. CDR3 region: CASSESGSFGEQFF. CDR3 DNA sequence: TGTGCCAGTAGTGAGAGCGGGAGTTTCGGTGAGCAGTTCTTC.

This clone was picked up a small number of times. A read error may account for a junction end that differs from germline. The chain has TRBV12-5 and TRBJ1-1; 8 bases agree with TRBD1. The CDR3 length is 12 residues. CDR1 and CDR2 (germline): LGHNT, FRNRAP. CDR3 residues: CASGLGGTGAFF. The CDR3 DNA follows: TGTGCTAGTGGATTGGGGGGGACAGGAGCTTTCTTT.

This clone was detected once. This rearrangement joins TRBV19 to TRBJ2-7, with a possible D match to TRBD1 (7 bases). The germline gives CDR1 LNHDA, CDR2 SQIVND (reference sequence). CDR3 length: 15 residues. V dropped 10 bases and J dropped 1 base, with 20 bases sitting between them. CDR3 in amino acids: CATSARDRRSYEQYF. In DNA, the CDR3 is TGTGCCACCTCGGCGCGGGACAGAAGATCCTACGAGCAGTACTTC. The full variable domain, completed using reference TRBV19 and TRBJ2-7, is DGGITQSPKYLFRKEGQNVTLSCEQNLNHDAMYWYRQDPGQGLRLIYYSQIVNDFQKGDIAEGYSVSREKKESFPLTVTSAQKNPTAFYLCATSARDRRSYEQYFGPGTRLTVT.

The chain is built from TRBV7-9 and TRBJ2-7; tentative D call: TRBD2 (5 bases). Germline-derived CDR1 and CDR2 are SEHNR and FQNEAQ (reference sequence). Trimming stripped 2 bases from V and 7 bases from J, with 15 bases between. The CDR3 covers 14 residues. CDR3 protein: CASSLTLSQREQYF. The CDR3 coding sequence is TGTGCCAGCAGCTTAACCCTCAGCCAGCGGGAGCAGTACTTC.

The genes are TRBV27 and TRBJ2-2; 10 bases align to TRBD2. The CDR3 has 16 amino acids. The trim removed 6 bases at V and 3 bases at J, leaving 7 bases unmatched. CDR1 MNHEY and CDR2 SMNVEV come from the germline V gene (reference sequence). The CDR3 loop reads CASSGGTSDHTGELFF. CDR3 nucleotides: TGTGCCAGCAGCGGCGGGACTAGCGACCACACCGGGGAGCTGTTTTTT.

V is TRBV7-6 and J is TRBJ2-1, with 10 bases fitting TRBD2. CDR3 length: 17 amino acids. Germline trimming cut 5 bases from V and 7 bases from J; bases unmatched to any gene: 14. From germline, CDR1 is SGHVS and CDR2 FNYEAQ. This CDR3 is CASSPNPLAGIRNEQFF. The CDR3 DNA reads TGTGCCAGCAGCCCAAACCCACTAGCGGGAATTAGGAATGAGCAGTTCTTC.

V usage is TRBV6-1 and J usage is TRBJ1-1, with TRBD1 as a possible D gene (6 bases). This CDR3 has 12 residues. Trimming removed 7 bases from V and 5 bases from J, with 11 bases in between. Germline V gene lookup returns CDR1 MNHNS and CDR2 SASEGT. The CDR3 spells CASNLQGTEAFF. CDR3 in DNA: TGTGCCAGCAACCTACAGGGAACTGAAGCTTTCTTT.

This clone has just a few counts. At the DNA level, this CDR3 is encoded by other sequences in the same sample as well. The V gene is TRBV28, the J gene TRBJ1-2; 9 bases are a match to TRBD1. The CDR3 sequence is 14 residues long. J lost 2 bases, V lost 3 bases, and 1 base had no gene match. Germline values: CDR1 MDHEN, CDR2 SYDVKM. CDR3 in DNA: TGTGCCAGCAGTTTGGGGACAGGGAACTATGGCTACACCTTC. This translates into CASSLGTGNYGYTF.

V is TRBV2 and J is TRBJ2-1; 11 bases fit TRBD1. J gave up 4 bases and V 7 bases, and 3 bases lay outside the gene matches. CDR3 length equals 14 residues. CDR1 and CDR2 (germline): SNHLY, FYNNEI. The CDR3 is CASNRDRGYNEQFF. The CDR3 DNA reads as TGTGCCAGCAACCGGGACAGGGGGTACAATGAGCAGTTCTTC.

The CDR3 here is CASSFGGRSDEQFF. The CDR3 DNA sequence: TGTGCCAGCAGCTTTGGAGGGAGGAGCGATGAGCAGTTCTTC. The rearrangement uses TRBV5-4 and TRBJ2-1; tentative D call: TRBD2 (6 bases). V was shortened by 2 bases and J by 8 bases, with 14 bases between the two germline ends. CDR1 is SGHNT and CDR2 is YYREEE in the germline V gene (reference sequence). The CDR3 consists of 14 residues.

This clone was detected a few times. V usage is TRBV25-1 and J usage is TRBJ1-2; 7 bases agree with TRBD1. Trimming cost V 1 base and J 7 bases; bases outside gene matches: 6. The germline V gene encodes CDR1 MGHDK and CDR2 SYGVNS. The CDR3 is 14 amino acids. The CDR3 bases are TGTGCCAGCAGTGAATCCGGGACAGCAATTGGCTACACCTTC. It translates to CASSESGTAIGYTF.

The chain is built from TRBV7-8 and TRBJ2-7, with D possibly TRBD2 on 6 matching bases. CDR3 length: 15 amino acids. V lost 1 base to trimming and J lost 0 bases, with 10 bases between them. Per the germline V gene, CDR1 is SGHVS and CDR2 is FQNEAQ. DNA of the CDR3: TGTGCCAGCAGCTTAGGGGGGGACGGCTCCTACGAGCAGTACTTC. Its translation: CASSLGGDGSYEQYF.

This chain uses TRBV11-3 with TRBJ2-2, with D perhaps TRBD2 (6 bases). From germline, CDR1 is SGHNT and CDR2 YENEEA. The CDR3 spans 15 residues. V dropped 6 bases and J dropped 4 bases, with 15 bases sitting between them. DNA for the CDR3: TGTGCCAGCAGTGACAAACCCGGGGGCACCGGGGAGCTGTTTTTT. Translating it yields CASSDKPGGTGELFF.

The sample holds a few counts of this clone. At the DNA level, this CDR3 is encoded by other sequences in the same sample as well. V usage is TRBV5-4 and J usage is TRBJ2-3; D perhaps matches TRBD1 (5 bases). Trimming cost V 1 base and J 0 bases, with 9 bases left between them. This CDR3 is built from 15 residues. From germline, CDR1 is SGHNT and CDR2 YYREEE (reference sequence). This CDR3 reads CASSLRQGSTDTQYF. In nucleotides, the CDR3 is TGTGCCAGCAGCTTGAGGCAGGGTAGCACAGATACGCAGTATTTT.

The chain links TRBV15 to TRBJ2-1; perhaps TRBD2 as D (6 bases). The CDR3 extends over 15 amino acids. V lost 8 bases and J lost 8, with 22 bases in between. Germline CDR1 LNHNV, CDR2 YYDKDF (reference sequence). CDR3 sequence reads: CATGERASVIDEQFF. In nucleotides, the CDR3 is TGTGCCACCGGCGAGAGGGCTAGCGTGATCGATGAGCAGTTCTTC.